This T cell receptor (beta chain) was sequenced for a study of CD8 T cells in Susac syndrome. Germline lookup yields CDR1 SSHAT and CDR2 FNYEAQ (reference sequence). CDR3 length equals 15 residues. With random hexamers, reverse transcription was performed on roughly 0.5 to 1 ug of RNA. It was immunoSEQ multiplex PCR that amplified TCR beta CDR3 across 54 Vbeta and 13 Jbeta. TCRdb redid the calling of the immunoSEQ multiplex PCR reads with MiXCR, one entry per CDR3 protein. The sample records 180,000 or so distinct CDR3 sequences, about 95% being singletons. This clonotype has more than one count but fewer than ten. One end of the junction fails to match germline, which may point to a read error.

This chain connects TRBV7-7 to TRBJ2-3; 10 positions agree with TRBD2. Sequencing input: CD4+ T cells from PBMCs. This receptor was taken from a human donor in good health. This chain's CDR3 is CASSLAGGSTDTQYF. Here the CDR3 DNA reads TGTGCTAGCAGCTTAGCGGGGGGCTCCACAGATACGCAGTATTTT.